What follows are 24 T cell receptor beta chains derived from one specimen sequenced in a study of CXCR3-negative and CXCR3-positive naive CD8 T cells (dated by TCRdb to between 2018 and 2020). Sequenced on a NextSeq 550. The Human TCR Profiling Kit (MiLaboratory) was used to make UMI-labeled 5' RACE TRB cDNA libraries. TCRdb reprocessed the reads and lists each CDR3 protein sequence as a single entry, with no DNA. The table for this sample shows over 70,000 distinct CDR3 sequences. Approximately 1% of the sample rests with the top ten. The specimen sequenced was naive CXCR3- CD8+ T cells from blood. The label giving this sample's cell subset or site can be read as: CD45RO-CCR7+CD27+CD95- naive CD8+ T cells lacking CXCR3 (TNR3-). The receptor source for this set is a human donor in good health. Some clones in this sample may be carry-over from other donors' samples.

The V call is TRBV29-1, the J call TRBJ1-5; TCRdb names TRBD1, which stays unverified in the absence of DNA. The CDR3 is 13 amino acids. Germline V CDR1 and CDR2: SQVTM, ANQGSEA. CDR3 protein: CSVSGQGNQPQHF.

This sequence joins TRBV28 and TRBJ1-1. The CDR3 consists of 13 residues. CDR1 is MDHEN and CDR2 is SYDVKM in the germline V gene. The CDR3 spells CASTSWGNTEAFF.

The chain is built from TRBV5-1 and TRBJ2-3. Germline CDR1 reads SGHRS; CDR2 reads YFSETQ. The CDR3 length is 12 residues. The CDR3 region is CASKNITDTQYF. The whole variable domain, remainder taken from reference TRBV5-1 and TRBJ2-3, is KAGVTQTPRYLIKTRGQQVTLSCSPISGHRSVSWYQQTPGQGLQFLFEYFSETQRNKGNFPGRFSGRQFSNSRSEMNVSTLELGDSALYLCASKNITDTQYFGPGTRLTVL.

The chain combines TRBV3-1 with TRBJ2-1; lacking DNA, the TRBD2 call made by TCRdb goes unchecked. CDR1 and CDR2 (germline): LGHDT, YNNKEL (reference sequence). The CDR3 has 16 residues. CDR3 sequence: CASSQGWRGLYNEQFF.

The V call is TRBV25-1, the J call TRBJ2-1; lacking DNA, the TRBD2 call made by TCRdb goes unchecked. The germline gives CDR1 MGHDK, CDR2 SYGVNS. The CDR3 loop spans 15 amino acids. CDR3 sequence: CASSGLRAAYNEQFF.

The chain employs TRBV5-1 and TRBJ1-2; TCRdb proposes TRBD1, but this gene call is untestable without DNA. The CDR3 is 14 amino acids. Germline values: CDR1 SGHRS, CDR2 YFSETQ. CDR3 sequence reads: CASSFAGGVGGYTF.

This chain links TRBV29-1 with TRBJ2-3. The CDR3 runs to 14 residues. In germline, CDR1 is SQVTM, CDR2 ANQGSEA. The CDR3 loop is CSVEAPPSTDTQYF.

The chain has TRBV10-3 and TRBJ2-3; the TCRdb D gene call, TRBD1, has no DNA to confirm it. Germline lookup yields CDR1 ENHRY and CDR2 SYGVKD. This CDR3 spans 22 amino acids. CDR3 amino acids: CAISESAGGGPSHPPSTDTQYF.

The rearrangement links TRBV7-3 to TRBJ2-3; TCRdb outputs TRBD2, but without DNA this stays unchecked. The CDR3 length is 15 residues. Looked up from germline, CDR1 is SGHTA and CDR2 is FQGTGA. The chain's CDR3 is CASSSTGLGTDTQYF.

CDR3: CASSYGGGSYEQYF. The gene calls are TRBV6-2 or TRBV6-3 and TRBJ2-7. The CDR3 is 14 amino acids. Germline V CDR1 and CDR2: MNHEY, SVGEGT.

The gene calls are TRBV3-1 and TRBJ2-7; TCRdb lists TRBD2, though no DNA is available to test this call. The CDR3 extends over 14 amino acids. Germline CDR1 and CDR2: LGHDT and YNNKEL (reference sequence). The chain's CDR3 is CASSPAGVNYEQYF.

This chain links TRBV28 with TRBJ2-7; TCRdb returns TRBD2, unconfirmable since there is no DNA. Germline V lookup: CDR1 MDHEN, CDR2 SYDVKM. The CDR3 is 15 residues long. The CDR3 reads CASSDLLAGGYEQYF.

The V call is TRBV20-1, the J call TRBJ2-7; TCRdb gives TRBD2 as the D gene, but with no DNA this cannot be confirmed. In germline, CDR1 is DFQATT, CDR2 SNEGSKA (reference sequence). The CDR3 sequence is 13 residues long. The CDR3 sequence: CSASSGTSYEQYF.

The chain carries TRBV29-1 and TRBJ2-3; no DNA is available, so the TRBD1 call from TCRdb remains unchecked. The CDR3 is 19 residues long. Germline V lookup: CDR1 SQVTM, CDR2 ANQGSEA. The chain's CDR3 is CSVEDHLGGHRSSTDTQYF.

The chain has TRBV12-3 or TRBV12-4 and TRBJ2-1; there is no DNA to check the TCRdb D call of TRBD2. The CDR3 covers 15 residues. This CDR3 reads CASRGDRGSYNEQFF.

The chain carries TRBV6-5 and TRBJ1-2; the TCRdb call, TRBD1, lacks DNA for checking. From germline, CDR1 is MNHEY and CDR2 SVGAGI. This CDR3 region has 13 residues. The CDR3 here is CASRRDTDYGYTF.

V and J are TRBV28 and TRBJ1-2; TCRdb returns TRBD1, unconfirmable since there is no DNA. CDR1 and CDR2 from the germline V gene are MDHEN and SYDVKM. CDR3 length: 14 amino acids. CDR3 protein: CASSVAGTRFGYTF.

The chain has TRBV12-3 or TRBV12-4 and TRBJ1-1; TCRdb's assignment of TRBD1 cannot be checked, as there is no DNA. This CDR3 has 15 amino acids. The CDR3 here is CASSLEPGGWTEAFF.

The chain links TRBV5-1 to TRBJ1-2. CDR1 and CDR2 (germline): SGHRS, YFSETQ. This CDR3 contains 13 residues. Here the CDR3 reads CVSSFEGPSGYTF.

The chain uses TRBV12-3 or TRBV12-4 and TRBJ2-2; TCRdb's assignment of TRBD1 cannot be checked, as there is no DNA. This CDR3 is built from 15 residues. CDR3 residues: CASHSWTGSTGELFF.

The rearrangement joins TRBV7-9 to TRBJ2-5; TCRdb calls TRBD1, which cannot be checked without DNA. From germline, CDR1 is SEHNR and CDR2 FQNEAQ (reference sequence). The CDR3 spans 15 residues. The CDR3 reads CASSPTDSVQETQYF. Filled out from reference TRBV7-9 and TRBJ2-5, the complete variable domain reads DTGVSQNPRHKITKRGQNVTFRCDPISEHNRLYWYRQTLGQGPEFLTYFQNEAQLEKSRLLSDRFSAERPKGSFSTLEIQRTEQGDSAMYLCASSPTDSVQETQYFGPGTRLLVL.

The CDR3 spells CASSQVTSPYNEQFF. The chain has TRBV4-3 and TRBJ2-1. This CDR3 contains 15 residues. Germline assignment: CDR1 LGHNA and CDR2 YSLEER.

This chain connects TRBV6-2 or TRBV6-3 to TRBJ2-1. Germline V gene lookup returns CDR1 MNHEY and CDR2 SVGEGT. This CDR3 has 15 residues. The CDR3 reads CASRAAESSYNEQFF.

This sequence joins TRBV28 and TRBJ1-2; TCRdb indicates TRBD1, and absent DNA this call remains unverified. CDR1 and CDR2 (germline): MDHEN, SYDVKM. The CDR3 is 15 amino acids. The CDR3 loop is CASSLRQGAWYGYTF.